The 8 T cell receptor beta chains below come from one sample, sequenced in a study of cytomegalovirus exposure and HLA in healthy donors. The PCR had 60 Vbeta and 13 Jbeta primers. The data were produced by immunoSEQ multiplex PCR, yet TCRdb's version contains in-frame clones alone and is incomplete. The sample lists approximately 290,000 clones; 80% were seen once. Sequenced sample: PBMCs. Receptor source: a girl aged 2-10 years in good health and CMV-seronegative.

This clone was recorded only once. Written as DNA, the CDR3 is TGCAGCGCTCCCGGAGGGGGCGGGAGGGCCAGGAATGAGCAGTTCTTC. Its protein is CSAPGGGGRARNEQFF. The chain is built from TRBV29-1 and TRBJ2-1, with 9 bases matching TRBD2. Germline V gene data show CDR1 as SQVTM and CDR2 as ANQGSEA. The ends lost 7 bases at V and 7 bases at J; junction bases unmatched: 17. CDR3 length: 16 residues.

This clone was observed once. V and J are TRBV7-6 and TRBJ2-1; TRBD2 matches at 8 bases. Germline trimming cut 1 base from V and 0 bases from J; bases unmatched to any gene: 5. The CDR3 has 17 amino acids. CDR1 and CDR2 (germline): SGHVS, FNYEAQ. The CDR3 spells CASSLELAASSYNEQFF. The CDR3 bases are TGTGCCAGCAGCTTAGAACTAGCGGCGAGCTCCTACAATGAGCAGTTCTTC.

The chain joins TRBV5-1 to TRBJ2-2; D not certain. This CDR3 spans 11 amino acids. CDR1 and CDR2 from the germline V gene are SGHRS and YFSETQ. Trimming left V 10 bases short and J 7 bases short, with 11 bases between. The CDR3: CAGTNVGELFF. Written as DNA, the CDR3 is TGCGCCGGCACTAATGTCGGGGAGCTGTTTTTT.

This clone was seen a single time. CDR3 in DNA: TGTGCCAGCAGCCCGCAGGTACTCCCTGGAAACACCATATATTTT. Encoded protein: CASSPQVLPGNTIYF. This sequence joins TRBV5-6 and TRBJ1-3; D unresolved. This CDR3 region has 15 residues. The V end was cut by 4 bases, the J end by 2 bases, with 13 bases between. Germline V gene lookup returns CDR1 SGHDT and CDR2 YYEEEE. Using reference TRBV5-6 and TRBJ1-3 for the parts outside the CDR3, the full variable domain is DAGVTQSPTHLIKTRGQQVTLRCSPKSGHDTVSWYQQALGQGPQFIFQYYEEEERQRGNFPDRFSGHQFPNYSSELNVNALLLGDSALYLCASSPQVLPGNTIYFGEGSWLTVV.

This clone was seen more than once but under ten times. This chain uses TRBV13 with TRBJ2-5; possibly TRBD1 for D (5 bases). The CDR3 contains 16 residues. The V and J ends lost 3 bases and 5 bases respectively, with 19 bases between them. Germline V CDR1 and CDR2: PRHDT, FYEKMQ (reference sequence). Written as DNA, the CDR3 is TGTGCCAGCAGCTTCCGACAGAAACAAGAGGAGGAGACCCAGTACTTC. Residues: CASSFRQKQEEETQYF.

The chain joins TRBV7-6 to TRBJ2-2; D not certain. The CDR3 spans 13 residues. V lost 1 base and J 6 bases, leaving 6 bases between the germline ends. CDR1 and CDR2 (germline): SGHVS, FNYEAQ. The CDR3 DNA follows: TGTGCCAGCAGCTTAGAATTAGCCGGGGAGCTGTTTTTT. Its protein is CASSLELAGELFF.

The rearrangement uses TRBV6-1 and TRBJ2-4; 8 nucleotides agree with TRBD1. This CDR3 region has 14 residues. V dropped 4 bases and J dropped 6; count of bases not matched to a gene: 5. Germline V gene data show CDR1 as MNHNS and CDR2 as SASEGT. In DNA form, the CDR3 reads TGTGCCAGCAGTGTTGGCACAGGGGGAAACATTCAGTACTTC. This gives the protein CASSVGTGGNIQYF.

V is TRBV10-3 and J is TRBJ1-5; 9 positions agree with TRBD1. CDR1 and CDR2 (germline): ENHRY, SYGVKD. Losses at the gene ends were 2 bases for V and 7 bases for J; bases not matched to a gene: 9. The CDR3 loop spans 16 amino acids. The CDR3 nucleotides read TGTGCCATCAGTGAGGCAATTGGACAGGGGAGACAGCCCCAGCATTTT. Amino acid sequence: CAISEAIGQGRQPQHF.